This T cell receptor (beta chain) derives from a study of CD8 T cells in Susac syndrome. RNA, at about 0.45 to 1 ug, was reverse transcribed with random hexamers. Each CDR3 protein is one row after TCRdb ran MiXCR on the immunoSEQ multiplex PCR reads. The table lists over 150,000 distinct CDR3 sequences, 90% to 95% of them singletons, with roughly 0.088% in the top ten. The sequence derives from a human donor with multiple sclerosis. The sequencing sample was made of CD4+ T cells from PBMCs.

CDR3 loop: CASRPGKYNSPLHF. The CDR3 DNA follows: TGTGCCAGCAGACCAGGGAAATATAATTCACCCCTCCACTTT. The chain has TRBV7-2 and TRBJ1-6, with D perhaps matching TRBD1 (5 bases). Trimming took off 6 bases at V and 4 bases at J, with 10 bases between the two ends. The CDR3 has 14 residues. Looked up from germline, CDR1 is SGHTA and CDR2 is FQGNSA.